These T cell receptor beta chains were read from a single sample in a study of blood T cell repertoires in COVID-19. Produced via immunoSEQ multiplex PCR; TCRdb's table is partial and in-frame only. The table includes around 300,000 clones, roughly 90% detected once. The sequenced material came from peripheral blood. These receptors all come from a woman aged 25 to 39 with COVID-19, enrolled during active disease. Both conserved end residues are part of each CDR3. A D gene is named only where the DNA matches it firmly. Clone size appears in some rows only: once, few, many, or a class for an expanded clone.

CDR3 protein: CAWSPGLAGGPIHPYEQYF; CDR3 DNA: TGTGCCTGGAGTCCCGGACTAGCGGGAGGGCCTATTCACCCCTACGAGCAGTACTTC; J gene: TRBJ2-7; D gene: TRBD2; clone size: -; V gene: TRBV30
CDR3 protein: CASSITGQGSYNEQFF; CDR3 DNA: TGTGCCAGCAGTATTACTGGACAGGGATCCTACAATGAGCAGTTCTTC; J gene: TRBJ2-1; D gene: TRBD1; clone size: -; V gene: TRBV28
CDR3 protein: CASSRSDRENGELFF; CDR3 DNA: TGTGCCAGCAGCCGCTCGGACAGGGAGAACGGGGAGCTGTTTTTT; J gene: TRBJ2-2; D gene: TRBD1; clone size: -; V gene: TRBV27
CDR3 protein: CASSEGTGVNTEAFF; CDR3 DNA: TGTGCCAGCAGCGAAGGCACAGGGGTGAACACTGAAGCTTTCTTT; J gene: TRBJ1-1; D gene: TRBD1; clone size: -; V gene: TRBV6-6
CDR3 protein: CASSPRGGPSEETQYF; CDR3 DNA: TGTGCCAGCAGCCCCCGCGGCGGGCCCTCTGAAGAGACCCAGTACTTC; J gene: TRBJ2-5; D gene: -; clone size: once; V gene: TRBV5-6
CDR3 protein: CASSPRPGLAVYNEQFF; CDR3 DNA: TGTGCCAGCAGTCCCCGGCCAGGACTAGCGGTCTACAATGAGCAGTTCTTC; J gene: TRBJ2-1; D gene: TRBD2; clone size: few; V gene: TRBV27
CDR3 protein: CASSLSTGNYVEQYF; CDR3 DNA: TGTGCCAGCAGCTTGTCCACAGGGAATTACGTCGAGCAGTACTTC; J gene: TRBJ2-7; D gene: -; clone size: -; V gene: TRBV5-4
CDR3 protein: CASSLEVWGLGRYNEQFF; CDR3 DNA: TGTGCCAGCAGCTTGGAGGTGTGGGGACTAGGGCGTTACAATGAGCAGTTCTTC; J gene: TRBJ2-1; D gene: TRBD2; clone size: -; V gene: TRBV5-6
CDR3 protein: CASSYSSLSSGNTIYF; CDR3 DNA: TGTGCCAGCAGTTACTCGAGTCTGAGCTCTGGAAACACCATATATTTT; J gene: TRBJ1-3; D gene: -; clone size: -; V gene: TRBV6-5
CDR3 protein: CSVEDSGRGGREKLFF; CDR3 DNA: TGCAGCGTTGAAGATTCTGGACGGGGGGGAAGGGAAAAACTGTTTTTT; J gene: TRBJ1-4; D gene: -; clone size: -; V gene: TRBV29-1
CDR3 protein: CASSIGQGARQPQHF; CDR3 DNA: TGTGCCAGTAGTATCGGCCAGGGGGCTCGACAGCCCCAGCATTTT; J gene: TRBJ1-5; D gene: TRBD1; clone size: -; V gene: TRBV19
CDR3 protein: CASTLGNGDTEAFF; CDR3 DNA: TGCGCCAGCACGCTTGGCAACGGGGACACTGAAGCTTTCTTT; J gene: TRBJ1-1; D gene: -; clone size: -; V gene: TRBV5-1
CDR3 protein: CASSRAGLRAEAFF; CDR3 DNA: TGCGCCAGCAGTCGTGCGGGACTAAGGGCTGAAGCTTTCTTT; J gene: TRBJ1-1; D gene: -; clone size: -; V gene: TRBV5-1
CDR3 protein: CASSSVGGPYGYTF; CDR3 DNA: TGTGCCAGCAGTTCGGTCGGAGGACCCTATGGCTACACCTTC; J gene: TRBJ1-2; D gene: -; clone size: once; V gene: TRBV27
CDR3 protein: CASSQGSFFHGYTF; CDR3 DNA: TGTGCCAGCAGCCAAGGGAGTTTTTTTCATGGCTACACCTTC; J gene: TRBJ1-2; D gene: -; clone size: -; V gene: TRBV3-1/TRBV3-2
CDR3 protein: CASSLVGAMNTEAFF; CDR3 DNA: TGCGCCAGCAGCTTGGTTGGGGCGATGAACACTGAAGCTTTCTTT; J gene: TRBJ1-1; D gene: -; clone size: -; V gene: TRBV5-1
CDR3 protein: CASSLLREGFEQYF; CDR3 DNA: TGTGCCAGCAGCTTACTGCGGGAGGGGTTCGAGCAGTACTTC; J gene: TRBJ2-7; D gene: TRBD2; clone size: -; V gene: TRBV11-2
CDR3 protein: CASSADGIVTGELFF; CDR3 DNA: TGTGCCAGCAGCGCGGACGGGATAGTCACCGGGGAGCTGTTTTTT; J gene: TRBJ2-2; D gene: -; clone size: once; V gene: TRBV13
CDR3 protein: CASSVLAESTDTQYF; CDR3 DNA: TGTGCCAGCAGCGTTCTAGCGGAGAGCACAGATACGCAGTATTTT; J gene: TRBJ2-3; D gene: TRBD2; clone size: -; V gene: TRBV9
CDR3 protein: CASSLVSGSDSNQPQHF; CDR3 DNA: TGTGCCAGCAGCTTAGTAAGCGGGTCAGATAGCAATCAGCCCCAGCATTTT; J gene: TRBJ1-5; D gene: -; clone size: -; V gene: TRBV7-9
CDR3 protein: CASSFPGGGSDTGELFF; CDR3 DNA: TGTGCCAGCAGCTTCCCGGGAGGGGGGTCCGACACCGGGGAGCTGTTTTTT; J gene: TRBJ2-2; D gene: TRBD2; clone size: once; V gene: TRBV7-8
CDR3 protein: CASSVGGSSGNTIYF; CDR3 DNA: TGTGCCAGCAGCGTAGGCGGGAGCTCTGGAAACACCATATATTTT; J gene: TRBJ1-3; D gene: -; clone size: -; V gene: TRBV9
CDR3 protein: CASSFWQGTEAFF; CDR3 DNA: TGTGCCAGCAGTTTCTGGCAGGGGACTGAAGCTTTCTTT; J gene: TRBJ1-1; D gene: -; clone size: -; V gene: TRBV12-3/TRBV12-4
CDR3 protein: CAAARDGGNQPQHF; CDR3 DNA: TGTGCCGCCGCCAGGGACGGGGGGAATCAGCCCCAGCATTTT; J gene: TRBJ1-5; D gene: -; clone size: -; V gene: TRBV30
CDR3 protein: CAWSTGTGGNSPLHF; CDR3 DNA: TGTGCCTGGAGTACCGGGACAGGAGGGAATTCACCCCTCCACTTT; J gene: TRBJ1-6; D gene: TRBD1; clone size: -; V gene: TRBV30